The 24 T cell receptor beta chains reported below all come from one sample, sequenced in a study of blood T cell repertoires in COVID-19. TCRdb keeps only in-frame clones here, not all; method: immunoSEQ multiplex PCR. The sample includes about 130,000 clones, 70% to 75% of them seen just once. Input material: peripheral blood. The receptors here all came from a man in his sixties with acute or convalescent COVID-19.

The genes are TRBV7-8 and TRBJ1-4; D is perhaps TRBD1 (6 bases). The CDR3 is 14 residues long. Per germline, CDR1 SGHVS and CDR2 FQNEAQ. V lost 1 base, J lost 8 bases, and 11 bases lay in between. Here the CDR3 DNA reads TGTGCCAGCAGCTTAGGGCAGGGGAACGAAAAACTGTTTTTT. Amino acids: CASSLGQGNEKLFF.

This rearrangement joins TRBV30 to TRBJ2-7; TRBD2 matches 11 bases. CDR3 length equals 16 residues. Unmatched junction bases numbered 13, after V lost 3 bases and J lost 6 bases. Germline assignment: CDR1 GTSNPN and CDR2 SVGIG (reference sequence). The CDR3 nucleotides read TGTGCCTGGAGGGGGAGACTAGCGGGACGTAGGAGCGAGCAGTACTTC. Protein sequence: CAWRGRLAGRRSEQYF.

On this clone: The sample carries other DNA sequences with the same CDR3. V gene TRBV12-3 or TRBV12-4 combines with J gene TRBJ1-2; 7 bases match TRBD1. The CDR3 contains 13 residues. With V trimmed by 3 bases and J by 2 bases, 0 bases remained unmatched. This CDR3 is CASSLGQNYGYTF. In DNA, the CDR3 is TGTGCCAGCAGTTTGGGACAGAACTATGGCTACACCTTC.

This chain uses TRBV27 with TRBJ2-5; 9 nucleotides agree with TRBD2. Per the germline V gene, CDR1 is MNHEY and CDR2 is SMNVEV (reference sequence). The trim removed 5 bases at V and 5 bases at J, leaving 18 bases unmatched. The CDR3 has 18 amino acids. DNA for the CDR3: TGTGCCAGCAGTGGGGTGTTGAGCGGGGGGTTAGGATGGGAGACCCAGTACTTC. Amino acids: CASSGVLSGGLGWETQYF.

This clone has a handful of counts. The V gene is TRBV19, the J gene TRBJ2-7, with D unresolved. The germline gives CDR1 LNHDA, CDR2 SQIVND (reference sequence). The V gene lost 6 bases and the J gene lost 5 bases, with 32 bases spanning the gap. This CDR3 spans 19 amino acids. Written as DNA, the CDR3 is TGTGCCAGTAGCGGTCGGAGTAAGACCTCTAGTACTACTACGAACGAGCAGTACTTC. Translating gives CASSGRSKTSSTTTNEQYF.

The rearrangement uses TRBV7-9 and TRBJ1-1; a weak D match, TRBD1 (5 bases). V gave up 1 base and J gave up 0 bases, with 9 bases separating them. Germline V CDR1 and CDR2: SEHNR, FQNEAQ (reference sequence). The CDR3 covers 15 residues. The chain's CDR3 is CASSLVDSMNTEAFF. The CDR3 region has the DNA TGTGCCAGCAGCTTAGTCGACAGTATGAACACTGAAGCTTTCTTT.

The chain combines TRBV3-1 (or the pseudogene TRBV3-2) with TRBJ1-2; TRBD1 aligns across 10 bases. Germline lookup yields CDR1 LGHDT and CDR2 YNNKEL (reference sequence). Losses at the gene ends were 1 base for V and 7 bases for J; bases not matched to a gene: 6. The CDR3 loop spans 15 amino acids. The chain's CDR3 is CASSQGGDRGSGYTF. Written as DNA, the CDR3 is TGTGCCAGCAGCCAAGGTGGGGACAGGGGTTCTGGCTACACCTTC.

This clone was counted only a few times. This rearrangement joins TRBV19 to TRBJ1-2, with TRBD1 matching 7 bases. The J segment lost 2 bases and the V segment lost 3 bases, leaving 3 bases of the junction unmatched. This CDR3 is built from 14 residues. Germline V gene sequence: CDR1 LNHDA, CDR2 SQIVND (reference sequence). CDR3 region: CASSIRQGNYGYTF. The DNA for the CDR3 is TGTGCCAGTAGTATCAGACAGGGAAACTATGGCTACACCTTC.

This clone was found many times. V gene TRBV4-1 combines with J gene TRBJ2-7; TRBD1 is a possible D gene (6 bases). Germline V CDR1 and CDR2: MGHRA, YSYEKL. The CDR3 has 14 amino acids. Trimming removed 0 bases at V and 6 bases at J, with 12 bases between. The CDR3 DNA follows: TGCGCCAGCAGCCAAGACAGGGGAGCCCCCGAGCAGTACTTC. It encodes CASSQDRGAPEQYF.

The CDR3 protein is CASSLALGDNSPLHF. In DNA form, the CDR3 reads TGCGCCAGCAGCTTGGCACTGGGAGATAATTCACCCCTCCACTTT. The chain uses TRBV5-1 and TRBJ1-6; D gene uncertain. CDR3 length: 15 amino acids. The V gene's germline CDR1 is SGHRS and CDR2 YFSETQ. V lost 0 bases, J lost 5 bases, and 9 bases lay in between.

J is TRBJ2-7 and V is TRBV5-6; D is perhaps TRBD1 (6 bases). Deletions cut 3 bases from V and 5 bases from J, with 21 bases between. The length of the CDR3 is 16 residues. The germline gives CDR1 SGHDT, CDR2 YYEEEE. The CDR3 sequence: CASSYPSTGKLDEQYF. CDR3 DNA: TGTGCCAGCAGCTACCCAAGTACAGGGAAGCTGGACGAGCAGTACTTC.

The chain combines TRBV5-1 with TRBJ1-2; 8 positions match TRBD1. The germline CDR1 and CDR2 sequences are SGHRS and YFSETQ. V shed 4 bases, J shed 6 bases, and the junction held 8 bases outside the gene matches. This CDR3 is 14 amino acids long. The DNA of the CDR3 is TGCGCCAGCAGCCCGAGACAGGGGATGGATGGCTACACCTTC. It specifies CASSPRQGMDGYTF. Filled out from reference TRBV5-1 and TRBJ1-2, the complete variable domain reads KAGVTQTPRYLIKTRGQQVTLSCSPISGHRSVSWYQQTPGQGLQFLFEYFSETQRNKGNFPGRFSGRQFSNSRSEMNVSTLELGDSALYLCASSPRQGMDGYTFGSGTRLTVV.

This clone was seen a handful of times. This chain connects TRBV3-1 (or the pseudogene TRBV3-2) to TRBJ1-6; no definite D call. V dropped 6 bases and J dropped 8 bases, with 8 bases sitting between them. The CDR3 is 12 residues long. Germline assignment: CDR1 LGHDT and CDR2 YNNKEL (reference sequence). The CDR3 DNA sequence: TGTGCCAGCAGGTCAGGTTATTCACCCCTCCACTTT. Protein: CASRSGYSPLHF.

The J gene is TRBJ1-1, the V gene TRBV6-5, with D perhaps TRBD1 (6 bases). Trimming stripped 6 bases from V and 7 bases from J, with 15 bases between. Germline V gene lookup returns CDR1 MNHEY and CDR2 SVGAGI. The CDR3 consists of 13 residues. The chain's CDR3 is CASSAQGSGEAFF. As DNA, the CDR3 is TGTGCCAGCAGCGCACAGGGATCCGGTGAAGCTTTCTTT.

The V and J genes are TRBV15 and TRBJ2-1; TRBD2 matches 12 bases. CDR3 size: 21 residues. Germline-derived CDR1 and CDR2 are LNHNV and YYDKDF (reference sequence). With V trimmed by 0 bases and J by 6 bases, 18 bases remained unmatched. The CDR3 DNA reads as TGTGCCACCAGCAGAGATCGCGGCGGGACTAGCGGGCTGTGGGGGCCCAATGAGCAGTTCTTC. Encoded protein: CATSRDRGGTSGLWGPNEQFF.

This clone has only a few counts. The rearrangement links TRBV5-6 to TRBJ2-7; 9 positions agree with TRBD1. The J segment lost 3 bases and the V segment lost 1 base, leaving 5 bases of the junction unmatched. There are 15 residues in the CDR3. The germline V gene has CDR1 SGHDT and CDR2 YYEEEE. The CDR3 reads CASSLWGQGFYEQYF. Written as DNA, the CDR3 is TGTGCCAGCAGCTTGTGGGGACAGGGCTTCTACGAGCAGTACTTC. Full variable domain (remainder filled in from reference TRBV5-6 and TRBJ2-7): DAGVTQSPTHLIKTRGQQVTLRCSPKSGHDTVSWYQQALGQGPQFIFQYYEEEERQRGNFPDRFSGHQFPNYSSELNVNALLLGDSALYLCASSLWGQGFYEQYFGPGTRLTVT.

A word on this clone: The same CDR3 also results from other DNA sequences found in this sample. CDR3 DNA sequence: TGTGCCAGCAGTTCGCTGAGCACTGAAGCTTTCTTT. This codes for CASSSLSTEAFF. The chain recombines TRBV12-3 or TRBV12-4 with TRBJ1-1, with D uncertain. Trimming took 4 bases from V and 4 from J, leaving 7 bases between them. The CDR3 consists of 12 residues.

The chain uses TRBV9 and TRBJ1-4, with TRBD1 matching 8 bases. Germline loops: CDR1 SGDLS, CDR2 YYNGEE. This CDR3 is 15 amino acids long. V was pared by 2 bases and J by 8 bases, with 8 bases of the junction left unmatched. The CDR3 protein is CASSVTGTGGEKLFF. For the CDR3, the DNA is TGTGCCAGCAGCGTGACCGGGACAGGAGGGGAAAAACTGTTTTTT.

The sample holds one count of this clone. This chain joins TRBV5-1 and TRBJ2-2; 11 nucleotides agree with TRBD2. CDR3 length: 15 amino acids. CDR1 and CDR2 from the germline V gene are SGHRS and YFSETQ. Germline trimming cut 5 bases from V and 6 bases from J; bases unmatched to any gene: 6. CDR3 sequence reads: CASRLTSGRPGELFF. The DNA of the CDR3 is TGCGCCAGCAGATTAACTAGCGGGAGACCCGGGGAGCTGTTTTTT.

The chain couples TRBV28 to TRBJ1-4; possibly TRBD1 for D (6 bases). The CDR3 is 15 amino acids. Trimming stripped 7 bases from V and 2 bases from J, with 14 bases between. CDR1 MDHEN and CDR2 SYDVKM come from the germline V gene. CDR3 coding DNA: TGTGCCAGCAATCTAAGGGGGGGCACTAATGAAAAACTGTTTTTT. This translates into CASNLRGGTNEKLFF.

The chain uses TRBV29-1 and TRBJ1-1; tentatively, D is TRBD1 (5 bases). V lost 7 bases to trimming and J lost 5 bases, with 17 bases between them. This CDR3 is built from 13 residues. CDR1 SQVTM and CDR2 ANQGSEA come from the germline V gene. The CDR3 DNA reads as TGCAGCGCCCAAAGGGGTACGGATACTGAAGCTTTCTTT. This gives the protein CSAQRGTDTEAFF.

The chain combines TRBV11-3 with TRBJ1-1; perhaps TRBD1 as D (6 bases). Germline V CDR1 and CDR2: SGHNT, YENEEA. The CDR3 has 17 residues. V was pared by 5 bases and J by 4 bases, with 23 bases between. The CDR3 loop is CASSPGVGIGTTTEAFF. The CDR3 nucleotides are TGTGCCAGCAGCCCTGGGGTCGGGATAGGGACAACCACTGAAGCTTTCTTT.

The chain combines TRBV5-6 with TRBJ1-2, with D possibly TRBD1 on 6 matching bases. Germline-derived CDR1 and CDR2 are SGHDT and YYEEEE. Trimming took 2 bases from V and 0 from J, leaving 14 bases between them. The CDR3 is 16 amino acids. As DNA, the CDR3 is TGTGCCAGCAGCTTCCCAGGGGCAACCGCTAACTATGGCTACACCTTC. This sequence encodes CASSFPGATANYGYTF.

The chain is built from TRBV29-1 and TRBJ2-7; 7 nucleotides match TRBD2. The V segment lost 6 bases and the J segment 7 bases; nucleotides outside the gene matches: 15. The CDR3 sequence is 14 residues long. CDR1 and CDR2 from the germline V gene are SQVTM and ANQGSEA. CDR3 DNA sequence: TGCAGCGTCTGGGGGGGAGGGAGCGCGGGAGAGCAGTACTTC. Its translation: CSVWGGGSAGEQYF.